This entry features one TCR beta chain sequence. Profiled with immunoSEQ multiplex PCR; TCRdb holds only in-frame clones, not every one. The table has 150,000 to 200,000 clones, 91% seen once; the top ten hold approximately 1.4%. There are 12 residues in the CDR3. Germline loops: CDR1 SEHNR, CDR2 FQNEAQ (reference sequence). Trimming took off 2 bases at V and 8 bases at J, with 4 bases between the two ends. The data belong to a study of control samples from healthy donors and cancer patients. This sequence was found in a woman in her twenties or thirties in good health. The chain combines TRBV7-9 with TRBJ1-6; D is unclear. Sequencing used blood. The CDR3 DNA reads TGTGCCAGCAGCTTACCTGATTCACCCCTCCACTTT. The encoded protein is CASSLPDSPLHF.